Shown below are 26 T cell receptor beta chains from a single sample sequenced in a study of blood T cell repertoires in COVID-19. Method: immunoSEQ multiplex PCR; TCRdb's copy keeps in-frame clones and lacks some. Among over 350,000 clones listed, roughly 89% were seen once. Sequenced input: peripheral blood. Source of these receptors: a young woman with active or convalescent COVID-19.

V is TRBV27 and J is TRBJ1-2; D remains ambiguous. This CDR3 comprises 13 residues. In germline, CDR1 is MNHEY, CDR2 SMNVEV (reference sequence). Trimming pared 6 bases from V and 4 bases from J, leaving 12 bases between. This CDR3 reads CASRLGSSYGYTF. CDR3 coding DNA: TGTGCCAGCAGACTAGGGTCCAGCTATGGCTACACCTTC.

The chain links TRBV20-1 to TRBJ2-7; D remains ambiguous. The CDR3 extends over 13 amino acids. The V and J ends lost 3 bases and 0 bases respectively, with 9 bases between them. CDR1 is DFQATT, CDR2 SNEGSKA, per germline (reference sequence). The CDR3 coding sequence is TGCAGTGCTAGTGAGGCTTACTCCTACGAGCAGTACTTC. Encoded protein: CSASEAYSYEQYF.

The rearrangement joins TRBV29-1 to TRBJ2-3, with 10 bases aligning to TRBD1. The germline CDR1 and CDR2 sequences are SQVTM and ANQGSEA. V was clipped by 5 bases and J by 5 bases; unmatched bases: 4. CDR3 length: 13 amino acids. The CDR3 spells CSVQTGGGDTQYF. The DNA for the CDR3 is TGCAGCGTTCAGACAGGGGGCGGAGATACGCAGTATTTT.

This clone was observed a single time. This chain joins TRBV7-9 and TRBJ2-5; the match to TRBD2 covers 12 bases. The CDR3 runs 19 residues. CDR1 SEHNR and CDR2 FQNEAQ come from the germline V gene (reference sequence). V trimming: 5 bases; J trimming: 0 bases; junction bases outside the gene matches: 13. Here the CDR3 reads CASSLQRGLAGRYQETQYF. The CDR3 coding sequence is TGTGCCAGCAGCCTACAGAGAGGACTAGCGGGAAGGTACCAAGAGACCCAGTACTTC.

This rearrangement joins TRBV5-4 to TRBJ1-2, with 9 positions matching TRBD1. The V segment lost 1 base and the J segment 8 bases; nucleotides outside the gene matches: 12. This CDR3 spans 16 amino acids. Germline V gene sequence: CDR1 SGHNT, CDR2 YYREEE (reference sequence). DNA for the CDR3: TGTGCCAGCAGCTTGTCAGGACAGGGGAAAGATTGGGGCTACACCTTC. Its protein product is CASSLSGQGKDWGYTF.

The count of this clone is one. This rearrangement joins TRBV5-5 to TRBJ2-5, with 7 bases matching TRBD2. This CDR3 is built from 14 residues. The V segment lost 0 bases and the J segment 7 bases; nucleotides outside the gene matches: 6. Per germline, CDR1 SGHKS and CDR2 YYEKEE (reference sequence). Written as DNA, the CDR3 is TGTGCCAGCAGCTTGGATGCGGGAGATGGGACCCAGTACTTC. Protein: CASSLDAGDGTQYF.

The chain couples TRBV5-5 to TRBJ1-2; D is uncertain. The CDR3 contains 12 residues. CDR1 is SGHKS and CDR2 is YYEKEE in the germline V gene (reference sequence). Deletions cut 4 bases from V and 7 bases from J, with 11 bases between. The DNA of the CDR3 is TGTGCCAGCAGCGCCGACTCGGGTGGCTACACCTTC. Translating gives CASSADSGGYTF.

The rearrangement links TRBV5-1 to TRBJ2-1; TRBD2 might be the D (5 bases). The V gene lost 4 bases and the J gene lost 0 bases, with 14 bases spanning the gap. The CDR3 contains 16 residues. Germline CDR1 reads SGHRS; CDR2 reads YFSETQ. The DNA of the CDR3 is TGCGCCAGCAGCCGAAGCGGACCCAGCTCCTACAATGAGCAGTTCTTC. It yields the protein CASSRSGPSSYNEQFF.

The V gene is TRBV6-5, the J gene TRBJ1-2; TRBD1 is a possible D gene (5 bases). Trimming left V 6 bases short and J 4 bases short, with 12 bases between. Germline V gives CDR1 MNHEY, CDR2 SVGAGI. The CDR3 is 13 amino acids. The DNA of the CDR3 is TGTGCCAGCAGGAATGCAGGGTCCTATGGCTACACCTTC. Translated, it gives CASRNAGSYGYTF.

V usage is TRBV9 and J usage is TRBJ2-2; TRBD1 agrees at 9 bases. V lost 5 bases and J lost 4; bases outside the gene matches: 6. Germline loops: CDR1 SGDLS, CDR2 YYNGEE. This CDR3 spans 15 amino acids. The CDR3 protein is CASRSGTGSTGELFF. In DNA form, the CDR3 reads TGTGCCAGCAGGTCAGGGACAGGGAGCACCGGGGAGCTGTTTTTT.

The genes are TRBV2 and TRBJ1-5, with D possibly being TRBD1 (5 bases). The CDR3 spans 16 residues. Germline CDR1 SNHLY, CDR2 FYNNEI. With 0 bases removed from V and 9 bases from J, the gap between germline ends came to 18 bases. Written as DNA, the CDR3 is TGTGCCAGCAGTGAAGCCACGGGGGGGGTCTTAAGGCCCCAGCATTTT. It specifies CASSEATGGVLRPQHF.

The chain combines TRBV10-3 with TRBJ1-1; possibly TRBD1 for D (5 bases). The V gene's germline CDR1 is ENHRY and CDR2 SYGVKD. This CDR3 is 14 amino acids long. V shed 10 bases and J shed 3 bases, with 18 bases lying between them. The CDR3 nucleotides are TGTGCCACCAAGTTGGGGTCGGGGGACACTGAAGCTTTCTTT. This sequence encodes CATKLGSGDTEAFF.

This clone was counted once. Written as DNA, the CDR3 is TGTGCCACCAGCAGAGCGGGCGGGTACTCCTACAATGAGCAGTTCTTC. Protein: CATSRAGGYSYNEQFF. The rearrangement links TRBV15 to TRBJ2-1, with D possibly TRBD2 on 5 matching bases. The CDR3 spans 16 residues. The V gene lost 1 base and the J gene lost 0 bases, with 10 bases spanning the gap. Germline V gene lookup returns CDR1 LNHNV and CDR2 YYDKDF (reference sequence).

The J gene is TRBJ2-5, the V gene TRBV18; no firm D call. V shed 3 bases and J shed 5 bases, with 10 bases lying between them. Germline V CDR1 and CDR2: KGHSH, LQKENI. The CDR3 is 13 amino acids. The CDR3 reads CASSPPVTETQYF. CDR3 sequence (DNA): TGTGCCAGCTCACCCCCAGTTACGGAGACCCAGTACTTC.

J is TRBJ1-3 and V is TRBV5-6; TRBD1 is a possible D gene (5 bases). The germline V and J ends were trimmed by 2 bases and 0 bases, with 9 bases remaining between them. This CDR3 has 15 amino acids. Germline V gene sequence: CDR1 SGHDT, CDR2 YYEEEE. CDR3 sequence reads: CASSLRGNSGNTIYF. DNA for the CDR3: TGTGCCAGCAGCTTAAGGGGAAACTCTGGAAACACCATATATTTT.

The rearrangement links TRBV4-1 to TRBJ2-3; 13 bases align to TRBD2. The CDR3 is made up of 17 amino acids. With 2 bases clipped from V and 5 bases from J, the junction kept 7 bases outside the gene matches. Germline CDR1 is MGHRA and CDR2 is YSYEKL. The CDR3 spells CASSQTGLAGVVDTQYF. In DNA form, the CDR3 reads TGCGCCAGCAGCCAAACCGGACTAGCGGGAGTGGTAGATACGCAGTATTTT.

V and J are TRBV6-5 and TRBJ1-6; 8 positions match TRBD1. The CDR3 has 13 amino acids. Germline CDR1 is MNHEY and CDR2 is SVGAGI. V trimming: 6 bases; J trimming: 9 bases; junction bases outside the gene matches: 4. The CDR3 DNA reads as TGTGCCAGCAGCCCCGGACAGGGTTCACCCCTCCACTTT. Translation: CASSPGQGSPLHF.

The sample holds one count of this clone. The chain recombines TRBV7-9 with TRBJ2-5, with 14 bases that match TRBD2. This CDR3 has 17 residues. Trimming cost V 5 bases and J 4 bases; bases outside gene matches: 9. CDR1 is SEHNR and CDR2 is FQNEAQ in the germline V gene (reference sequence). Written as DNA, the CDR3 is TGTGCCAGCAGCACGACTAGCGGGGGGGCCTTGGGAGAGACCCAGTACTTC. It translates to CASSTTSGGALGETQYF.

This clone was counted a single time. The chain links TRBV9 to TRBJ2-2; possibly TRBD1 for D (6 bases). Trimming cost V 1 base and J 2 bases, with 12 bases left between them. This CDR3 region has 16 residues. CDR1 is SGDLS, CDR2 YYNGEE, per germline. This CDR3 reads CASSVYPGQNTGELFF. As DNA, the CDR3 is TGTGCCAGCAGCGTATACCCGGGACAAAACACCGGGGAGCTGTTTTTT.

The rearrangement joins TRBV7-2 to TRBJ1-2; 7 nucleotides match TRBD1. Germline values: CDR1 SGHTA, CDR2 FQGNSA. There are 15 residues in the CDR3. The V segment lost 2 bases and the J segment 6 bases; nucleotides outside the gene matches: 9. The CDR3 sequence: CASSLPRTGEDGYTF. As DNA, the CDR3 is TGTGCCAGCAGCTTACCCAGAACAGGGGAGGATGGCTACACCTTC.

This chain uses TRBV5-1 with TRBJ1-1; no clear D. The CDR3 is 14 residues long. Per the germline V gene, CDR1 is SGHRS and CDR2 is YFSETQ. V lost 5 bases, J lost 2 bases, and 13 bases lay in between. CDR3 loop: CASSSTTPNTEAFF. As DNA, the CDR3 is TGCGCCAGCAGTTCGACAACTCCAAACACTGAAGCTTTCTTT.

CDR3 nucleotides: TGTGCCATCAGTGAGTCTGGCGGTAGCAATCAGCCCCAGCATTTT. Its protein is CAISESGGSNQPQHF. The J gene is TRBJ1-5, the V gene TRBV10-3; D is unresolved. This CDR3 spans 15 amino acids. From germline, CDR1 is ENHRY and CDR2 SYGVKD. The V and J ends lost 0 bases and 0 bases respectively, with 6 bases between them.

V usage is TRBV5-6 and J usage is TRBJ1-2; a weak D match, TRBD1 (6 bases). Germline lookup yields CDR1 SGHDT and CDR2 YYEEEE. V was pared by 4 bases and J by 4 bases, with 14 bases between. CDR3 length: 14 residues. The chain's CDR3 is CASSTPGVSYGYTF. The CDR3 DNA is TGTGCCAGCAGCACCCCAGGGGTTTCCTATGGCTACACCTTC.

As DNA, the CDR3 is TGTGCCAGTAGTATTGGTTGGCTAGCGGGGAATCGTGAGCAGTTCTTC. This sequence encodes CASSIGWLAGNREQFF. The chain joins TRBV19 to TRBJ2-1; TRBD2 matches 9 bases. CDR1 and CDR2 from the germline V gene are LNHDA and SQIVND (reference sequence). V shed 3 bases and J 9 bases; nucleotides not matched to a gene: 12. The length of the CDR3 is 16 residues.

The chain uses TRBV2 and TRBJ2-3, with D unresolved. The CDR3 is made up of 11 amino acids. V was pared by 6 bases and J by 6 bases, with 7 bases between. Germline V CDR1 and CDR2: SNHLY, FYNNEI. The DNA for the CDR3 is TGTGCCAGCAGCAACTTGGATACGCAGTATTTT. Protein product: CASSNLDTQYF.

J is TRBJ1-6 and V is TRBV11-3; 7 bases map to TRBD1. The V gene end was trimmed by 5 bases and the J gene end by 7 bases; junction bases not matched to a gene: 8. The germline gives CDR1 SGHNT, CDR2 YENEEA. The CDR3 contains 15 residues. CDR3 nucleotides: TGTGCCAGCAGCAAGACCGGGACAGCAAATTCACCCCTCCACTTT. Translated, it gives CASSKTGTANSPLHF.